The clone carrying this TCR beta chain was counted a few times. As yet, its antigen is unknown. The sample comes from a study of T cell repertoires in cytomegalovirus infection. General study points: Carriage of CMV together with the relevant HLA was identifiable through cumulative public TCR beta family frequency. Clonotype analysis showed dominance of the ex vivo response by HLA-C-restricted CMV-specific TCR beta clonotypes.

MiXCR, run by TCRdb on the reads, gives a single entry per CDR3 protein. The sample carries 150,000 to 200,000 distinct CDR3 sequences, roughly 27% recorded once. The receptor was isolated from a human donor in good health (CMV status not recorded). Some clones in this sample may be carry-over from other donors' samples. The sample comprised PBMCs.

The chain's CDR3 is CASSEAVTDYNEQFF. CDR3 DNA: TGTGCCAGCAGTGAAGCAGTGACGGATTACAATGAGCAGTTCTTC. The chain links TRBV6-1 to TRBJ2-1, with unresolved D. Looked up from germline, CDR1 is MNHNS and CDR2 is SASEGT. This CDR3 spans 15 amino acids. V was pared by 0 bases and J by 4 bases, with 10 bases between.